Presented here are 9 T cell receptor beta chains from one specimen sequenced in a study of blood T cell repertoires in COVID-19. Repertoires were generated with immunoSEQ multiplex PCR, while TCRdb's copy carries only in-frame clones and drops some. The sample includes 150,000 or so clones, 85% to 90% of them seen just once. Sample: peripheral blood. The receptors stem from a man in his sixties with COVID-19, enrolled during active disease.

This clone was detected once. The chain combines TRBV6-5 with TRBJ2-5; 8 bases agree with TRBD1. Germline CDR1 and CDR2: MNHEY and SVGAGI. The CDR3 consists of 14 residues. Unmatched junction bases numbered 2, after V lost 4 bases and J lost 1 base. The CDR3 here is CASSWGQAQETQYF. CDR3 bases: TGTGCCAGCAGTTGGGGACAGGCCCAAGAGACCCAGTACTTC.

V usage is TRBV7-2 and J usage is TRBJ1-1; 7 bases are a match to TRBD1. The ends lost 2 bases at V and 0 bases at J; junction bases unmatched: 9. The germline gives CDR1 SGHTA, CDR2 FQGNSA. This CDR3 has 17 amino acids. The CDR3 nucleotides are TGTGCCAGCAGCTTACGGGGGACAGCAAAATTGAACACTGAAGCTTTCTTT. Amino acid sequence: CASSLRGTAKLNTEAFF. The whole variable domain, filled in from reference TRBV7-2 and TRBJ1-1, reads GAGVSQSPSNKVTEKGKDVELRCDPISGHTALYWYRQSLGQGLEFLIYFQGNSAPDKSGLPSDRFSAERTGGSVSTLTIQRTQQEDSAVYLCASSLRGTAKLNTEAFFGQGTRLTVV.

CDR3 in amino acids: CASKIQGTYEQYF. The CDR3 nucleotides are TGTGCCAGTAAAATACAGGGTACCTACGAGCAGTACTTC. The chain has TRBV19 and TRBJ2-7; tentatively, D is TRBD1 (6 bases). Trimming took off 7 bases at V and 2 bases at J, with 12 bases between the two ends. This CDR3 spans 13 amino acids. Germline assignment: CDR1 LNHDA and CDR2 SQIVND (reference sequence).

In nucleotides, the CDR3 is TGTGCCAGCAGCTCGAGCCCGTCCTATAATTCACCCCTCCACTTT. Protein product: CASSSSPSYNSPLHF. The gene calls are TRBV7-3 and TRBJ1-6; D gene ambiguous. V was clipped by 4 bases and J by 1 base, with 8 bases between them. The germline CDR1 and CDR2 sequences are SGHTA and FQGTGA. The CDR3 covers 15 residues.

This clone has only one observation. The chain carries TRBV19 and TRBJ1-5; D unclear. V was pared by 1 base and J by 0 bases, with 10 bases between. Germline lookup yields CDR1 LNHDA and CDR2 SQIVND (reference sequence). The CDR3 loop spans 16 amino acids. The CDR3 sequence: CASSIVGGVSNQPQHF. CDR3 sequence (DNA): TGTGCCAGTAGTATAGTTGGAGGCGTTAGCAATCAGCCCCAGCATTTT. Based on the CDR3 plus reference TRBV19 and TRBJ1-5, the full variable domain is DGGITQSPKYLFRKEGQNVTLSCEQNLNHDAMYWYRQDPGQGLRLIYYSQIVNDFQKGDIAEGYSVSREKKESFPLTVTSAQKNPTAFYLCASSIVGGVSNQPQHFGDGTRLSIL.

The chain couples TRBV7-2 to TRBJ2-7; possibly TRBD1 for D (6 bases). Trimming stripped 7 bases from V and 1 base from J, with 17 bases between. CDR1 is SGHTA and CDR2 is FQGNSA in the germline V gene. CDR3 length: 15 amino acids. The CDR3 coding sequence is TGTGCCAGCACCCCCCGACAGGTAGGATCCTACGAGCAGTACTTC. It specifies CASTPRQVGSYEQYF.

The chain joins TRBV3-1 (or the pseudogene TRBV3-2) to TRBJ2-1, with a tentative D call TRBD1 (6 bases). This CDR3 is 14 amino acids long. Between the trimmed V and J ends, which lost 4 bases and 4 bases, there was a span of 11 bases. Per the germline V gene, CDR1 is LGHDT and CDR2 is YNNKEL (reference sequence). The CDR3 coding sequence is TGTGCCAGCAGCCTCCGGACAGAGTACAATGAGCAGTTCTTC. This codes for CASSLRTEYNEQFF.

This sequence joins TRBV6-4 and TRBJ1-6; no clear D gene. The germline V and J ends were trimmed by 5 bases and 9 bases, with 17 bases remaining between them. This CDR3 has 15 residues. The germline gives CDR1 MRHNA, CDR2 SNTAGT. The CDR3 bases are TGTGCCAGCAGTACGTCTGCTCAGGCGGGTTCACCCCTCCACTTT. It yields the protein CASSTSAQAGSPLHF.

This clone has more than one count but fewer than ten. This sequence joins TRBV27 and TRBJ2-7, with unresolved D. The CDR3 sequence is 13 residues long. Germline assignment: CDR1 MNHEY and CDR2 SMNVEV (reference sequence). The V and J ends lost 3 bases and 2 bases respectively, with 8 bases between them. The CDR3 DNA reads TGTGCCAGCAGTTTTCGCGAGGCCTACGAGCAGTACTTC. Its translation is CASSFREAYEQYF.